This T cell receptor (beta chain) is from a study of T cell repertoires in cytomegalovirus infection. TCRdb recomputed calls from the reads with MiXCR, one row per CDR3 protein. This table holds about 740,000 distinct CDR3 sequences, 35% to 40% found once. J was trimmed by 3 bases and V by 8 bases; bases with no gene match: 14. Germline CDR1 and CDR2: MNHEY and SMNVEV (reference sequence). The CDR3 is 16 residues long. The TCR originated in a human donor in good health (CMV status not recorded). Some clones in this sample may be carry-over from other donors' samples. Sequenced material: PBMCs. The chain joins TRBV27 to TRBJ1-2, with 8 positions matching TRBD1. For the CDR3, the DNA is TGTGCCAGCCGTTCTGCCGGGACAGGCGGACACTATGGCTACACCTTC. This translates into CASRSAGTGGHYGYTF.